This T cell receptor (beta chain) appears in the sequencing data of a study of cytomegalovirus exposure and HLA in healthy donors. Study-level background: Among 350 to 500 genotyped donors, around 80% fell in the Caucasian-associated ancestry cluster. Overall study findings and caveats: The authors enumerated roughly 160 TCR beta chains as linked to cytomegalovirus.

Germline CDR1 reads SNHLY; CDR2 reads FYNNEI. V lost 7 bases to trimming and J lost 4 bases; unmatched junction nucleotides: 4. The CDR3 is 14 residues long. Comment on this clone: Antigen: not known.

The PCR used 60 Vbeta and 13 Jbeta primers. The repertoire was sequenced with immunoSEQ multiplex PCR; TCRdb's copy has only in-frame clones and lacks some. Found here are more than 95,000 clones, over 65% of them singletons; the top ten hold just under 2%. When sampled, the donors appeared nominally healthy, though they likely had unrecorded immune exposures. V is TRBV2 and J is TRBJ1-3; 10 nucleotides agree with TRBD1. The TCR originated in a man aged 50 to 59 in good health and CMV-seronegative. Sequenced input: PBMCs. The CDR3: CASNSGQGGNTIYF. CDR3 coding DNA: TGTGCCAGCAACTCGGGACAGGGGGGAAACACCATATATTTT.